The 22 T cell receptor beta chains below were found in one sample sequenced in a study of cytomegalovirus exposure and HLA in healthy donors. The primer mix had 60 Vbeta and 13 Jbeta primers. Sequencing used immunoSEQ multiplex PCR; TCRdb keeps in-frame clones, though not all of them. The sample lists 75,000 to 95,000 clones; roughly 81% were seen once. The sample was PBMCs. The receptors were gathered from a woman between 18 and 29 years old in good health and CMV-seropositive.

CDR3 DNA sequence: TGTGCCATCAGTGGGACAGAGAATCCCTACGAGCAGTACTTC. Its protein product is CAISGTENPYEQYF. The chain uses TRBV10-3 and TRBJ2-7; D perhaps matches TRBD1 (6 bases). The germline V gene encodes CDR1 ENHRY and CDR2 SYGVKD. Trimming removed 4 bases at V and 2 bases at J, with 12 bases between. CDR3 size: 14 residues.

CDR3 residues: CASGPGLVGVPEAFF. CDR3 nucleotides: TGTGCTAGTGGTCCCGGCCTCGTGGGAGTACCTGAAGCTTTCTTT. The chain has TRBV12-5 and TRBJ1-1; D call uncertain. V was pared by 5 bases and J by 6 bases, with 19 bases between. Germline loops: CDR1 LGHNT, CDR2 FRNRAP. The CDR3 has 15 amino acids. The full variable domain, its missing parts supplied by reference TRBV12-5 and TRBJ1-1, is DARVTQTPRHKVTEMGQEVTMRCQPILGHNTVFWYRQTMMQGLELLAYFRNRAPLDDSGMPKDRFSAEMPDATLATLKIQPSEPRDSAVYFCASGPGLVGVPEAFFGQGTRLTVV.

The sample holds one count of this clone. The rearrangement joins TRBV4-1 to TRBJ2-7; tentatively, D is TRBD1 (6 bases). Germline V gives CDR1 MGHRA, CDR2 YSYEKL. V was cut by 4 bases and J by 0 bases, with 16 bases left in between. This CDR3 comprises 16 residues. CDR3 protein: CASSRIQGVLSYEQYF. CDR3 coding DNA: TGCGCCAGCAGCCGGATACAGGGAGTCCTCTCCTACGAGCAGTACTTC.

The chain is built from TRBV2 and TRBJ2-7; 11 bases map to TRBD1. Germline CDR1 SNHLY, CDR2 FYNNEI. The CDR3 is 16 residues long. V shed 7 bases and J 4 bases; nucleotides not matched to a gene: 12. CDR3 bases: TGTGCCAGCATCCAAGAAAGGGGGACAGGGGGTTACGAGCAGTACTTC. The encoded protein is CASIQERGTGGYEQYF.

This clone appeared a few times. V gene TRBV2 combines with J gene TRBJ2-2, with TRBD2 matching 9 bases. This CDR3 contains 15 residues. The trim removed 6 bases at V and 2 bases at J, leaving 4 bases unmatched. CDR1 and CDR2 from the germline V gene are SNHLY and FYNNEI. CDR3 DNA: TGTGCCAGCAGAGAGCGGGAGGAAAACACCGGGGAGCTGTTTTTT. Translating gives CASREREENTGELFF.

The genes are TRBV5-1 and TRBJ2-7, with D possibly TRBD2 on 6 matching bases. This CDR3 is 14 amino acids long. The germline CDR1 and CDR2 sequences are SGHRS and YFSETQ. Trimming removed 0 bases from V and 5 bases from J, with 12 bases in between. The CDR3 reads CASSLAGGVNEQYF. For the CDR3, the DNA is TGCGCCAGCAGCTTGGCCGGCGGGGTTAACGAGCAGTACTTC. The complete variable domain, with remaining parts taken from reference TRBV5-1 and TRBJ2-7, reads KAGVTQTPRYLIKTRGQQVTLSCSPISGHRSVSWYQQTPGQGLQFLFEYFSETQRNKGNFPGRFSGRQFSNSRSEMNVSTLELGDSALYLCASSLAGGVNEQYFGPGTRLTVT.

J is TRBJ2-7 and V is TRBV27; tentatively, D is TRBD2 (5 bases). V was clipped by 2 bases and J by 7 bases, with 12 bases between them. There are 13 residues in the CDR3. Per germline, CDR1 MNHEY and CDR2 SMNVEV (reference sequence). The CDR3 DNA is TGTGCCAGCAGTTTAGGAGCGGCTAGGGAGCAGTACTTC. Translation gives CASSLGAAREQYF.

The chain recombines TRBV15 with TRBJ2-3, with 8 bases that match TRBD2. The germline V gene has CDR1 LNHNV and CDR2 YYDKDF (reference sequence). The CDR3 length is 14 residues. The V gene end was trimmed by 8 bases and the J gene end by 5 bases; junction bases not matched to a gene: 9. CDR3 sequence: CATLDSGRRDTQYF. The CDR3 coding sequence is TGTGCCACCTTAGACAGCGGGAGAAGAGATACGCAGTATTTT.

The chain combines TRBV4-2 with TRBJ2-7; TRBD1 matches at 8 bases. Losses at the gene ends were 0 bases for V and 3 bases for J; bases not matched to a gene: 4. Germline assignment: CDR1 LGHNA and CDR2 YNFKEQ. The CDR3 runs 15 residues. CDR3 residues: CASSQEGQVFYEQYF. Written as DNA, the CDR3 is TGTGCCAGCAGCCAAGAGGGACAGGTGTTCTACGAGCAGTACTTC.

The chain is built from TRBV15 and TRBJ2-1, with 11 nucleotides matching TRBD2. The germline gives CDR1 LNHNV, CDR2 YYDKDF (reference sequence). The CDR3 runs 17 residues. Losses at the gene ends were 2 bases for V and 4 bases for J; bases not matched to a gene: 7. DNA of the CDR3: TGTGCCACCAGCAGACTAACCCTAGCGGGGGGTTACAATGAGCAGTTCTTC. Protein product: CATSRLTLAGGYNEQFF.

Here the CDR3 DNA reads TGTGCCAGCAGCTTAGACGGGTTAGGAACAGATACGCAGTATTTT. This codes for CASSLDGLGTDTQYF. This sequence joins TRBV7-2 and TRBJ2-3; D unresolved. The V gene's germline CDR1 is SGHTA and CDR2 FQGNSA. The CDR3 sequence is 15 residues long. V dropped 1 base and J dropped 3 bases, with 11 bases sitting between them. The full variable domain, rest sourced from reference TRBV7-2 and TRBJ2-3, is GAGVSQSPSNKVTEKGKDVELRCDPISGHTALYWYRQSLGQGLEFLIYFQGNSAPDKSGLPSDRFSAERTGGSVSTLTIQRTQQEDSAVYLCASSLDGLGTDTQYFGPGTRLTVL.

This chain uses TRBV6-1 with TRBJ1-4; D is perhaps TRBD1 (6 bases). The CDR3 covers 14 residues. Germline V CDR1 and CDR2: MNHNS, SASEGT. V shed 7 bases and J shed 6 bases, with 15 bases lying between them. This chain's CDR3 is CASTSLDSHEKLFF. DNA of the CDR3: TGTGCCAGCACCAGCTTGGACAGCCATGAAAAACTGTTTTTT.

This chain uses TRBV4-1 with TRBJ2-5, with a possible D match to TRBD2 (6 bases). Trimming pared 1 base from V and 5 bases from J, leaving 11 bases between. The CDR3 has 14 amino acids. From germline, CDR1 is MGHRA and CDR2 YSYEKL. CDR3 nucleotide sequence: TGCGCCAGCAGCCAAGGGGACTTAGGGGAGACCCAGTACTTC. Its translation: CASSQGDLGETQYF.

The table lists this clone with a few counts. The chain couples TRBV28 to TRBJ1-1; possible D gene TRBD1, 6 bases. Trimming removed 1 base at V and 4 bases at J, with 13 bases between. Germline loops: CDR1 MDHEN, CDR2 SYDVKM. The CDR3 extends over 15 amino acids. DNA of the CDR3: TGTGCCAGCAGTTTATCGCCCGACAGGTCCACTGAAGCTTTCTTT. This sequence encodes CASSLSPDRSTEAFF.

This clone was seen once. Here the CDR3 DNA reads TGCGCCAGCAGCCCGTGGGTAGCGGGAGTGAACAATGAGCAGTTCTTC. It is translated as CASSPWVAGVNNEQFF. The chain recombines TRBV5-1 with TRBJ2-1; 9 bases are a match to TRBD2. Germline CDR1 is SGHRS and CDR2 is YFSETQ. The CDR3 covers 16 residues. V lost 4 bases and J lost 5; bases outside the gene matches: 10.

The rearrangement joins TRBV18 to TRBJ2-7; 9 nucleotides agree with TRBD1. Germline V gene sequence: CDR1 KGHSH, CDR2 LQKENI. The length of the CDR3 is 15 residues. The V and J ends lost 1 base and 4 bases, in that order; junction bases with no gene match: 5. CDR3 sequence: CASSPRGTGSYEQYF. The CDR3 DNA reads TGTGCCAGCTCACCACGAGGGACAGGGTCTTACGAGCAGTACTTC.

The chain is built from TRBV7-8 and TRBJ1-1; D is unresolved. The germline V gene has CDR1 SGHVS and CDR2 FQNEAQ. The CDR3 runs 14 residues. V shed 7 bases and J shed 5 bases, with 17 bases lying between them. CDR3 DNA sequence: TGTGCCAGCACCCCCTATCGGAGTTCGACTGAAGCTTTCTTT. As protein: CASTPYRSSTEAFF.

The chain is built from TRBV4-1 and TRBJ2-2; tentative D call: TRBD2 (7 bases). Germline CDR1 MGHRA, CDR2 YSYEKL. The CDR3 spans 17 residues. The V and J ends lost 4 bases and 0 bases respectively, with 15 bases between them. The CDR3 spells CASSPAAGASNTGELFF. CDR3 coding DNA: TGCGCCAGCAGCCCCGCGGCGGGGGCCTCGAACACCGGGGAGCTGTTTTTT.

This clone was recorded only once. The V and J genes are TRBV6-6 and TRBJ1-1; no clear D gene. This CDR3 has 13 amino acids. Trimming left V 6 bases short and J 2 bases short, with 10 bases between. Germline-derived CDR1 and CDR2 are MNHNY and SVGAGI (reference sequence). CDR3 nucleotides: TGTGCCAGCAGGCCCGTAGTAAACACTGAAGCTTTCTTT. It is translated as CASRPVVNTEAFF.

The V gene is TRBV10-3, the J gene TRBJ1-2; TRBD1 agrees at 8 bases. Looked up from germline, CDR1 is ENHRY and CDR2 is SYGVKD. The CDR3 contains 17 residues. Trimming removed 0 bases from V and 4 bases from J; junction bases left unmatched: 10. CDR3 amino acids: CAISESTQGAPSYGYTF. The CDR3 nucleotides read TGTGCCATCAGTGAGTCGACCCAGGGGGCTCCCAGCTATGGCTACACCTTC.

This chain joins TRBV11-2 and TRBJ1-1; D unclear. CDR3 size: 13 residues. In germline, CDR1 is SGHAT, CDR2 FQNNGV. V lost 3 bases, J lost 0 bases, and 5 bases lay in between. CDR3 protein: CASSFVMNTEAFF. The CDR3 DNA follows: TGTGCCAGCAGCTTTGTCATGAACACTGAAGCTTTCTTT.

V usage is TRBV2 and J usage is TRBJ1-4; 8 bases match TRBD1. J lost 8 bases, V lost 7 bases, and 6 bases had no gene match. Germline assignment: CDR1 SNHLY and CDR2 FYNNEI. CDR3 length: 13 residues. CDR3 sequence reads: CASKDRENEKLFF. For the CDR3, the DNA is TGTGCCAGCAAGGACAGGGAAAACGAAAAACTGTTTTTT.